The 14 T cell receptor beta chains below all came from one sample that was sequenced in a study of OX40 agonist ivuxolimab in advanced cancers. Library preparation employed the immunoSEQ multiplex PCR assay. TCRdb re-hosts the immuneACCESS table, in-frame sequences only. Its copies lack some clones; in the studies checked, an unresolved V gene accounts for under half of them, and the cause for the rest is not known. The sample includes fewer than 100,000 clones, with around 85% observed a single time. Under 0.55% of the sample belongs to the ten largest clones. The starting material was CD4+ or CD8+ T cells sorted from blood, obtained in a trial of the OX40 agonist ivuxolimab. The receptors stem from an adult with an advanced solid tumor such as melanoma, head and neck, liver or kidney cancer.

The chain uses TRBV7-3 and TRBJ2-1; 8 nucleotides align to TRBD1. CDR3 length: 14 residues. J was trimmed by 9 bases and V by 5 bases; bases with no gene match: 9. In germline, CDR1 is SGHTA, CDR2 FQGTGA. CDR3 region: CASSQTDRAGEQFF. CDR3 coding DNA: TGTGCCAGCAGCCAAACGGACAGGGCGGGTGAGCAGTTCTTC.

The rearrangement joins TRBV7-8 to TRBJ1-3; D not resolved. Germline V gives CDR1 SGHVS, CDR2 FQNEAQ. V was cut by 1 base and J by 1 base, with 8 bases left in between. The CDR3 is made up of 15 amino acids. The CDR3 is CASSLDSGSGNTIYF. DNA of the CDR3: TGTGCCAGCAGCTTAGATTCTGGGTCTGGAAACACCATATATTTT.

V usage is TRBV2 and J usage is TRBJ1-5; TRBD1 might be the D (5 bases). Germline loops: CDR1 SNHLY, CDR2 FYNNEI. V gave up 6 bases and J gave up 6 bases, with 9 bases separating them. CDR3 length: 12 amino acids. For the CDR3, the DNA is TGTGCCAGCAGCAGGGAGGGTCAGCCCCAGCATTTT. This translates into CASSREGQPQHF.

This clone was counted only a few times. The rearrangement joins TRBV19 to TRBJ1-5, with TRBD1 matching over 9 bases. With 6 bases clipped from V and 8 bases from J, the junction kept 2 bases outside the gene matches. CDR3 length: 12 amino acids. The germline V gene encodes CDR1 LNHDA and CDR2 SQIVND (reference sequence). The CDR3 loop reads CASRDRGEPQHF. The CDR3 nucleotides are TGTGCCAGTAGGGACAGGGGTGAGCCCCAGCATTTT.

The chain joins TRBV10-3 to TRBJ1-1, with 7 positions matching TRBD1. After removal of 6 bases from V and 4 bases from J, the junction contained 11 bases not matched to a gene. CDR3 size: 15 residues. Germline CDR1 is ENHRY and CDR2 is SYGVKD. The CDR3 region is CAIRRDTGERTEAFF. For the CDR3, the DNA is TGTGCCATCAGGAGAGATACAGGGGAACGCACTGAAGCTTTCTTT.

This sequence joins TRBV6-1 and TRBJ2-7; 9 nucleotides match TRBD1. Germline values: CDR1 MNHNS, CDR2 SASEGT. The CDR3 totals 14 residues. V shed 6 bases and J 7 bases; nucleotides not matched to a gene: 10. The CDR3 sequence: CASRPGQGKLEQYF. Written as DNA, the CDR3 is TGTGCCAGCAGACCGGGACAGGGTAAATTGGAGCAGTACTTC.

The chain links TRBV11-3 to TRBJ1-5; 8 nucleotides align to TRBD1. V was pared by 3 bases and J by 6 bases, with 10 bases of the junction left unmatched. The CDR3 covers 16 residues. Germline V gives CDR1 SGHNT, CDR2 YENEEA. CDR3 bases: TGTGCCAGCAGCTTTCGGCGGACAGGGCCGAGTCAGCCCCAGCATTTT. Amino acids: CASSFRRTGPSQPQHF.

The chain combines TRBV29-1 with TRBJ2-1, with D perhaps matching TRBD1 (6 bases). V was shortened by 6 bases and J by 2 bases, with 20 bases between the two germline ends. The length of the CDR3 is 16 residues. Germline CDR1 is SQVTM and CDR2 is ANQGSEA. DNA of the CDR3: TGCAGCGTAGGACATGGGGTGGGGGCGGCCTACAATGAGCAGTTCTTC. The encoded protein is CSVGHGVGAAYNEQFF.

This chain connects TRBV7-9 to TRBJ1-4, with D possibly TRBD1 on 6 matching bases. The germline V and J ends were trimmed by 5 bases and 7 bases, with 14 bases remaining between them. The length of the CDR3 is 14 residues. Germline CDR1 reads SEHNR; CDR2 reads FQNEAQ (reference sequence). The CDR3 spells CASSGGQGSEKLFF. For the CDR3, the DNA is TGTGCCAGCAGCGGGGGGCAGGGCTCTGAAAAACTGTTTTTT.

The gene calls are TRBV5-4 and TRBJ2-1; TRBD1 might be the D (5 bases). Germline CDR1 is SGHNT and CDR2 is YYREEE (reference sequence). V was trimmed by 6 bases and J by 8 bases, leaving 18 bases between them. The CDR3 has 14 residues. CDR3 region: CASTKRQGVYEQFF. The CDR3 DNA sequence: TGTGCCAGCACCAAGAGGCAGGGCGTTTATGAGCAGTTCTTC.

This chain uses TRBV28 with TRBJ2-2, with 9 bases lining up with TRBD1. The J segment lost 0 bases and the V segment lost 5 bases, leaving 4 bases of the junction unmatched. The CDR3 consists of 16 residues. Germline V gene data show CDR1 as MDHEN and CDR2 as SYDVKM. The CDR3 nucleotides read TGTGCCAGCAGTCCCGGGGACAGGGCGAACACCGGGGAGCTGTTTTTT. Translation: CASSPGDRANTGELFF.

V gene TRBV28 combines with J gene TRBJ1-4; D possibly corresponds to TRBD1 (6 bases). Germline V gene lookup returns CDR1 MDHEN and CDR2 SYDVKM. CDR3 size: 13 residues. Trimming pared 4 bases from V and 8 bases from J, leaving 11 bases between. CDR3 residues: CASSSGAREKLFF. CDR3 nucleotide sequence: TGTGCCAGCAGTTCAGGGGCAAGGGAAAAACTGTTTTTT.

The chain carries TRBV5-1 and TRBJ2-5; weak D call: TRBD2 (6 bases). V gave up 0 bases and J gave up 1 base, with 10 bases separating them. Germline assignment: CDR1 SGHRS and CDR2 YFSETQ. CDR3 length: 15 amino acids. DNA for the CDR3: TGCGCCAGCAGCTTGGTCGCGGGGAGCCAAGAGACCCAGTACTTC. This gives the protein CASSLVAGSQETQYF.

The CDR3 reads CASSARPGEVIRGELFF. For the CDR3, the DNA is TGTGCCAGCAGCGCGAGACCCGGGGAGGTGATTAGGGGGGAGCTGTTTTTT. The V and J genes are TRBV9 and TRBJ2-2; TRBD2 might be the D (6 bases). The CDR3 has 17 residues. V was cut by 3 bases and J by 8 bases, with 23 bases left in between. Germline CDR1 SGDLS, CDR2 YYNGEE.